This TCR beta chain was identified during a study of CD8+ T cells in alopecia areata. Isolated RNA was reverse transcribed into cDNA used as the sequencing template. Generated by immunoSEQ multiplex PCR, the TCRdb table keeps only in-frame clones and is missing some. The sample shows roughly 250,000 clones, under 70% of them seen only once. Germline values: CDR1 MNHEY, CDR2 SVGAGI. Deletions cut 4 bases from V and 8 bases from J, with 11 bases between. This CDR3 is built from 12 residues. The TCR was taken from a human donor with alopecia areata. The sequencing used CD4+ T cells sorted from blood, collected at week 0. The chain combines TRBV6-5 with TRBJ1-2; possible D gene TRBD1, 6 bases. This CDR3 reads CASSSQGTGYTF. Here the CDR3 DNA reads TGTGCCAGCAGTTCCCAGGGGACGGGCTACACCTTC.